A single sample gave rise to the 28 T cell receptor beta chains below, sequenced in a study of T cells after yellow fever vaccination (dated 2019 in TCRdb). Library method: 5' RACE. Sequenced on an Illumina HiSeq 2500. Using fastp at Q25 and MiXCR, TCRdb reprocessed the public reads and kept productive beta chains. Merged by CDR3 protein, the rows form single entries marked with the most common genes and DNA. Within this sample are fewer than 350,000 distinct CDR3 sequences, with 8.5% to 10% of them counted one time only. Roughly 18% of the sample lies in the top ten. The treatment or condition label, as the study defines it: live attenuated yellow fever vaccine strain. Source: PBMCs, taken on the day of the first yellow fever vaccination. These TCRs come from a man aged 18 to 30 who received the YFV17D yellow fever vaccine.

This clonotype was detected ten times or more. The chain has TRBV5-6 and TRBJ2-5, with a tentative D call TRBD1 (6 bases). The CDR3 consists of 15 residues. Between the trimmed V and J ends, which lost 4 bases and 4 bases, there was a span of 17 bases. CDR1 and CDR2 from the germline V gene are SGHDT and YYEEEE. CDR3 coding DNA: TGTGCCAGCAGCCCCTACGTCCGCAGGGGAGAGACCCAGTACTTC. This encodes CASSPYVRRGETQYF.

This clonotype was counted a few times. The gene calls are TRBV9 and TRBJ2-3; no clear D gene. V dropped 0 bases and J dropped 2 bases, with 10 bases sitting between them. Germline CDR1 is SGDLS and CDR2 is YYNGEE. There are 15 residues in the CDR3. CDR3 residues: CASSVDPGPTDTQYF. The CDR3 bases are TGTGCCAGCAGCGTAGATCCGGGCCCCACAGATACGCAGTATTTT.

This clonotype has at least ten counts. The V and J genes are TRBV14 and TRBJ2-4, with 7 bases matching TRBD1. In germline, CDR1 is SGHDN, CDR2 FVKESK. CDR3 length: 18 amino acids. Unmatched junction bases numbered 12, after V lost 4 bases and J lost 0 bases. CDR3 sequence: CASSRRGLNSLAKNIQYF. The CDR3 DNA is TGTGCCAGCAGCCGAAGGGGGCTCAATTCCCTAGCCAAAAACATTCAGTACTTC.

A few counts support this clonotype. As DNA, the CDR3 is TGTGCCAGCAGCTCCGGGACTACCCAAGAGACCCAGTACTTC. Amino acid sequence: CASSSGTTQETQYF. V gene TRBV5-4 combines with J gene TRBJ2-5, with 7 bases aligning to TRBD2. Germline V gives CDR1 SGHNT, CDR2 YYREEE (reference sequence). The CDR3 length is 14 residues. Unmatched junction bases numbered 3, after V lost 3 bases and J lost 1 base.

This clonotype has just one count. A read error may produce the germline difference seen at one junction end. The rearrangement links TRBV2 to TRBJ2-7; TRBD2 matches 7 bases. This CDR3 is built from 14 residues. CDR1 and CDR2 (germline): SNHLY, FYNNEI. CDR3 coding DNA: TGTGCCAACAGTGTCCTGGGGGGGGCCTACGAGCAGTACTTC. Its translation: CANSVLGGAYEQYF.

J is TRBJ2-6 and V is TRBV4-1; D might be TRBD1 (5 bases). This CDR3 comprises 19 residues. The V end lost 0 bases, the J end lost 0 bases, and 15 bases lay between the germline ends. Germline values: CDR1 MGHRA, CDR2 YSYEKL. The CDR3 sequence is CASSQDPAQGRSGANVLTF. In nucleotides, the CDR3 is TGCGCCAGCAGCCAAGATCCGGCGCAGGGCCGCTCTGGGGCCAACGTCCTGACTTTC.

This clonotype was detected only a few times. V and J are TRBV7-9 and TRBJ2-1, with D possibly TRBD1 on 7 matching bases. V lost 9 bases to trimming and J lost 5 bases, with 17 bases between them. Germline lookup yields CDR1 SEHNR and CDR2 FQNEAQ (reference sequence). CDR3 length equals 14 residues. For the CDR3, the DNA is TGTGCCAGGAGCCCCGCGGGACAGCACAATGAGCAGTTCTTC. Translation: CARSPAGQHNEQFF.

This clonotype was detected only a few times. V and J are TRBV29-1 and TRBJ1-4; D gene uncertain. Looked up from germline, CDR1 is SQVTM and CDR2 is ANQGSEA. The V end was cut by 4 bases, the J end by 7 bases, with 10 bases between. The CDR3 covers 12 residues. The chain's CDR3 is CSVARGGEKLFF. In DNA form, the CDR3 reads TGCAGCGTTGCGCGTGGAGGTGAAAAACTGTTTTTT.

The sample holds many counts of this clonotype. This chain uses TRBV28 with TRBJ2-5; D is undetermined. The CDR3 covers 13 residues. The germline V and J ends were trimmed by 6 bases and 0 bases, with 8 bases remaining between them. Per the germline V gene, CDR1 is MDHEN and CDR2 is SYDVKM. Written as DNA, the CDR3 is TGTGCCAGCAGGGACCGGAACCAAGAGACCCAGTACTTC. Translated, it gives CASRDRNQETQYF.

The table lists this clonotype with a few counts. This sequence joins TRBV6-1 and TRBJ2-3; D is perhaps TRBD1 or TRBD2 (5 bases each). V lost 8 bases, J lost 0 bases, and 15 bases lay in between. The germline CDR1 and CDR2 sequences are MNHNS and SASEGT. The CDR3 has 15 amino acids. CDR3 protein: CASSFSGASTDTQYF. For the CDR3, the DNA is TGTGCCAGCTCCTTCTCCGGGGCAAGCACAGATACGCAGTATTTT.

The chain couples TRBV7-2 to TRBJ2-7, with 10 bases identical to TRBD2. The CDR3 is 15 amino acids. Germline values: CDR1 SGHTA, CDR2 FQGNSA. V was pared by 3 bases and J by 5 bases, with 7 bases of the junction left unmatched. In DNA, the CDR3 is TGTGCCAGCAGCTTTGGATTAGCGGGAGGCAACGAGCAGTACTTC. Protein product: CASSFGLAGGNEQYF. The full variable domain, with the rest looked up from reference TRBV7-2 and TRBJ2-7, is GAGVSQSPSNKVTEKGKDVELRCDPISGHTALYWYRQSLGQGLEFLIYFQGNSAPDKSGLPSDRFSAERTGGSVSTLTIQRTQQEDSAVYLCASSFGLAGGNEQYFGPGTRLTVT.

CDR3 protein: CASSAEGRFRGTEAFF. The CDR3 DNA follows: TGTGCCAGCAGCGCCGAGGGGAGGTTCCGAGGCACTGAAGCTTTCTTT. The chain couples TRBV9 to TRBJ1-1; possibly TRBD1 for D (5 bases). The germline V and J ends were trimmed by 3 bases and 4 bases, with 19 bases remaining between them. This CDR3 is 16 amino acids long. Germline CDR1 and CDR2: SGDLS and YYNGEE.

This clonotype showed up many times. The rearrangement links TRBV28 to TRBJ1-5, with D possibly TRBD1 on 5 matching bases. The CDR3 consists of 15 residues. Between the trimmed V and J ends, which lost 10 bases and 5 bases, there was a span of 21 bases. The V gene's germline CDR1 is MDHEN and CDR2 SYDVKM. CDR3 in DNA: TGTGCCACCTTTCGACAGCGGGAACCATATCAGCCCCAGCATTTT. Translation gives CATFRQREPYQPQHF.

This clonotype appeared a few times. The chain combines TRBV12-3 or TRBV12-4 with TRBJ1-3; no reliable D call. V lost 2 bases and J 7 bases, leaving 9 bases between the germline ends. The CDR3 sequence is 13 residues long. CDR3: CASSLTDRNTIYF. DNA for the CDR3: TGTGCCAGCAGTTTAACAGACCGTAACACCATATATTTT.

This clonotype was picked up a small number of times. J is TRBJ1-2 and V is TRBV5-4; no clear D gene. The germline CDR1 and CDR2 sequences are SGHNT and YYREEE (reference sequence). Trimming took 1 base from V and 3 from J, leaving 13 bases between them. The CDR3 contains 15 residues. CDR3 protein: CASSLRENSHYGYTF. CDR3 coding DNA: TGTGCCAGCAGCTTGAGGGAGAACAGCCACTATGGCTACACCTTC.

This clonotype has only a few counts. This chain joins TRBV5-6 and TRBJ2-1, with 8 bases that match TRBD1. The ends lost 0 bases at V and 2 bases at J; junction bases unmatched: 1. This CDR3 is 15 amino acids long. From germline, CDR1 is SGHDT and CDR2 YYEEEE. CDR3: CASSLETGAYNEQFF. CDR3 bases: TGTGCCAGCAGCTTGGAGACAGGGGCCTACAATGAGCAGTTCTTC. Full variable domain (rest looked up from reference TRBV5-6 and TRBJ2-1): DAGVTQSPTHLIKTRGQQVTLRCSPKSGHDTVSWYQQALGQGPQFIFQYYEEEERQRGNFPDRFSGHQFPNYSSELNVNALLLGDSALYLCASSLETGAYNEQFFGPGTRLTVL.

The chain carries TRBV18 and TRBJ2-7; no firm D call. Trimming stripped 2 bases from V and 7 bases from J, with 12 bases between. Germline CDR1 KGHSH, CDR2 LQKENI. This CDR3 contains 13 residues. DNA for the CDR3: TGTGCCAGCTCACCAGCTGCGGTCGGGGAGCAGTACGTC. Protein product: CASSPAAVGEQYV.

This clonotype turned up a few times. This rearrangement joins TRBV19 to TRBJ2-1, with D maybe TRBD1 (6 bases). V was clipped by 1 base and J by 6 bases, with 13 bases between them. There are 15 residues in the CDR3. CDR1 LNHDA and CDR2 SQIVND come from the germline V gene (reference sequence). The CDR3 loop reads CASSIATGPLNEQFF. DNA of the CDR3: TGTGCCAGTAGTATAGCGACAGGACCTCTCAATGAGCAGTTCTTC.

This clonotype appeared a few times. This chain links TRBV6-1 with TRBJ2-4; D is unresolved. Germline loops: CDR1 MNHNS, CDR2 SASEGT. The V end lost 6 bases, the J end lost 0 bases, and 15 bases lay between the germline ends. The CDR3 consists of 16 residues. For the CDR3, the DNA is TGTGCCAGCAGCCCGGGCCTAAGTACAGCCAAAAACATTCAGTACTTC. Translation gives CASSPGLSTAKNIQYF.

The chain combines TRBV19 with TRBJ2-3; D is uncertain. This CDR3 has 15 amino acids. V was pared by 5 bases and J by 0 bases, with 12 bases between. CDR1 and CDR2 (germline): LNHDA, SQIVND (reference sequence). DNA for the CDR3: TGTGCCAGTAGTGGCACAGAGGCTAGCACAGATACGCAGTATTTT. It codes for CASSGTEASTDTQYF.

Only a few counts were recorded for this clonotype. The rearrangement links TRBV27 to TRBJ1-5, with 9 bases lining up with TRBD1. This CDR3 contains 14 residues. Germline V CDR1 and CDR2: MNHEY, SMNVEV (reference sequence). The V gene end was trimmed by 9 bases and the J gene end by 2 bases; junction bases not matched to a gene: 5. The CDR3 sequence: CASARTGGNQPQHF. CDR3 nucleotide sequence: TGTGCCAGTGCGCGGACAGGGGGCAATCAGCCCCAGCATTTT.

The chain couples TRBV4-1 to TRBJ1-6; a weak D match, TRBD1 (5 bases). V dropped 0 bases and J dropped 6 bases, with 15 bases sitting between them. This CDR3 has 17 amino acids. Germline loops: CDR1 MGHRA, CDR2 YSYEKL. The CDR3 DNA reads TGCGCCAGCAGCCAAGACCCAGGGCCTATGGTTAATTCACCCCTCCACTTT. Amino acids: CASSQDPGPMVNSPLHF.

This clonotype was recorded a few times. This sequence joins TRBV5-4 and TRBJ2-5; D may correspond to TRBD1 or TRBD2 (5 bases each). This CDR3 is built from 13 residues. Trimming took off 3 bases at V and 4 bases at J, with 10 bases between the two ends. The germline V gene encodes CDR1 SGHNT and CDR2 YYREEE (reference sequence). CDR3 DNA: TGTGCCAGCAGCTGGCTCGGGACAGAGACCCAGTACTTC. Protein sequence: CASSWLGTETQYF. The whole variable domain, remainder taken from reference TRBV5-4 and TRBJ2-5, is ETGVTQSPTHLIKTRGQQVTLRCSSQSGHNTVSWYQQALGQGPQFIFQYYREEENGRGNFPPRFSGLQFPNYSSELNVNALELDDSALYLCASSWLGTETQYFGPGTRLLVL.

This clonotype was seen ten or more times. The V call is TRBV7-2, the J call TRBJ2-7; no reliable D call. Trimming shortened V by 5 bases and J by 3 bases, and 11 bases separated the two germline ends. This CDR3 region has 13 residues. The V gene's germline CDR1 is SGHTA and CDR2 FQGNSA. This CDR3 reads CASSPDGFYEQYV. Written as DNA, the CDR3 is TGTGCCAGCAGCCCGGACGGATTCTACGAGCAGTACGTC.

Many counts were recorded for this clonotype. The chain couples TRBV29-1 to TRBJ2-5; TRBD2 agrees at 10 bases. The CDR3 contains 16 residues. Germline V gives CDR1 SQVTM, CDR2 ANQGSEA. V gave up 7 bases and J gave up 2 bases; unmatched junction bases: 13. In nucleotides, the CDR3 is TGCAGCGCCCTCGCTGCTAGCGGGGGTATTCAAGAGACCCAGTACTTC. Protein: CSALAASGGIQETQYF. Filled out from reference TRBV29-1 and TRBJ2-5, the complete variable domain reads SAVISQKPSRDICQRGTSLTIQCQVDSQVTMMFWYRQQPGQSLTLIATANQGSEATYESGFVIDKFPISRPNLTFSTLTVSNMSPEDSSIYLCSALAASGGIQETQYFGPGTRLLVL.

The chain is built from TRBV27 and TRBJ1-2, with 11 nucleotides matching TRBD1. The CDR3 is 15 amino acids. J lost 5 bases, V lost 5 bases, and 7 bases had no gene match. Germline CDR1 and CDR2: MNHEY and SMNVEV (reference sequence). The CDR3 DNA is TGTGCCAGCAGTCCCTGGACAGGGGGCGGGTATGGCTACACCTTC. Its translation is CASSPWTGGGYGYTF.

V is TRBV6-1 and J is TRBJ2-3; 8 nucleotides agree with TRBD1. Germline CDR1 is MNHNS and CDR2 is SASEGT. With V trimmed by 7 bases and J by 1 base, 1 base remained unmatched. This CDR3 spans 13 amino acids. CDR3 protein: CASTGQGTDTQYF. CDR3 nucleotides: TGTGCCAGCACGGGACAGGGCACAGATACGCAGTATTTT.

The chain recombines TRBV20-1 with TRBJ1-4, with no clear D. The CDR3 runs to 13 residues. V gave up 5 bases and J gave up 0 bases, with 7 bases separating them. Germline CDR1 is DFQATT and CDR2 is SNEGSKA (reference sequence). The CDR3 spells CSAPIATNEKLFF. The CDR3 DNA sequence: TGCAGTGCTCCGATTGCAACTAATGAAAAACTGTTTTTT.